Following are 17 T cell receptor beta chains from one sample sequenced in a study of shared clonotypes between healthy human individuals. The data were produced by immunoSEQ multiplex PCR, yet TCRdb's version contains in-frame clones alone and is incomplete. Of hundreds of thousands of clones listed, almost 95% are singletons. Only CD45RO-negative cells positively selected for CCR7 counted as naive CD8 cells, so terminally differentiated effector memory CD45RA+ cells were excluded. Sequencing was performed on naive CD8+ T cells sorted from blood. These receptors originate from a man younger than 40 in good health.

The chain employs TRBV7-9 and TRBJ2-7; 10 bases map to TRBD2. The V segment lost 6 bases and the J segment 5 bases; nucleotides outside the gene matches: 7. The CDR3 sequence is 14 residues long. Germline V gene lookup returns CDR1 SEHNR and CDR2 FQNEAQ (reference sequence). The CDR3 region is CASSQAGGRDEQYF. Here the CDR3 DNA reads TGTGCCAGCAGTCAAGCGGGAGGGCGGGACGAGCAGTACTTC.

The rearrangement links TRBV5-1 to TRBJ2-7; 8 bases match TRBD1. The CDR3 length is 16 residues. V trimming: 2 bases; J trimming: 4 bases; junction bases outside the gene matches: 11. Germline CDR1 reads SGHRS; CDR2 reads YFSETQ. This chain's CDR3 is CASSLDPGQAFYEQYF. The CDR3 DNA reads TGCGCCAGCAGCTTAGATCCGGGACAGGCTTTTTACGAGCAGTACTTC.

This clone has just one count. V usage is TRBV10-3 and J usage is TRBJ2-1; D is uncertain. Germline V gene data show CDR1 as ENHRY and CDR2 as SYGVKD. The CDR3 consists of 15 residues. Between the trimmed V and J ends, which lost 5 bases and 0 bases, there was a span of 11 bases. CDR3 in DNA: TGTGCCATCAGTCCTACTGCGGACTCCTACAATGAGCAGTTCTTC. As protein: CAISPTADSYNEQFF.

This clone has more than one count but fewer than ten. The chain joins TRBV27 to TRBJ2-3; 10 nucleotides align to TRBD1. Germline trimming cut 8 bases from V and 4 bases from J; bases unmatched to any gene: 9. The CDR3 sequence is 15 residues long. The germline CDR1 and CDR2 sequences are MNHEY and SMNVEV (reference sequence). CDR3 in amino acids: CASGLGQGRPDTQYF. CDR3 in DNA: TGTGCCAGCGGATTGGGACAGGGGAGGCCAGATACGCAGTATTTT.

The rearrangement links TRBV2 to TRBJ2-7, with TRBD2 identical over 12 bases. In germline, CDR1 is SNHLY, CDR2 FYNNEI. After removal of 6 bases from V and 3 bases from J, the junction contained 6 bases not matched to a gene. The CDR3 spans 15 residues. The CDR3 is CASRLAGGRDYEQYF. CDR3 coding DNA: TGTGCCAGCAGACTAGCGGGAGGAAGGGACTACGAGCAGTACTTC.

This chain links TRBV2 with TRBJ2-1; 9 nucleotides match TRBD2. Germline CDR1 reads SNHLY; CDR2 reads FYNNEI. The ends lost 8 bases at V and 6 bases at J; junction bases unmatched: 11. This CDR3 has 15 amino acids. The CDR3 is CASLSGRFLANEQFF. CDR3 sequence (DNA): TGTGCCAGCCTTAGCGGGAGATTCCTAGCCAATGAGCAGTTCTTC.

The V gene is TRBV11-3, the J gene TRBJ1-1; D is perhaps TRBD1 (5 bases). Germline loops: CDR1 SGHNT, CDR2 YENEEA. The CDR3 runs 14 residues. Between the trimmed V and J ends, which lost 1 base and 4 bases, there was a span of 10 bases. The CDR3 nucleotides are TGTGCCAGCAGCTTAGGTGGGGGATCCACTGAAGCTTTCTTT. Protein sequence: CASSLGGGSTEAFF.

This chain joins TRBV29-1 and TRBJ2-4; 7 bases are shared with TRBD2. This CDR3 comprises 12 residues. The V and J ends lost 4 bases and 3 bases, in that order; junction bases with no gene match: 0. Germline CDR1 reads SQVTM; CDR2 reads ANQGSEA. DNA of the CDR3: TGCAGCGTTGCGGGGGGCAAAAACATTCAGTACTTC. It encodes CSVAGGKNIQYF.

The chain employs TRBV27 and TRBJ2-3; D uncertain. This CDR3 contains 15 residues. CDR1 and CDR2 from the germline V gene are MNHEY and SMNVEV (reference sequence). V dropped 3 bases and J dropped 4 bases, with 14 bases sitting between them. The CDR3 region has the DNA TGTGCCAGCAGTTTCCCCCCCGGAAGACCAGATACGCAGTATTTT. Encoded protein: CASSFPPGRPDTQYF.

This clone came up once. The gene calls are TRBV12-2 and TRBJ2-7; the table assigns TRBD1, which was not confirmed against the DNA. TRBV12-2 has pseudogene status. The length of the CDR3 is 16 residues. The CDR3 nucleotides are TGTGCAAGTCGCTTATCCGGGACAGCCTACTCCTACGAGCAGTACTTC. Amino acid sequence: CASRLSGTAYSYEQYF.

This clone has just one count. This rearrangement joins TRBV28 to TRBJ2-3; perhaps TRBD2 as D (5 bases). CDR3 size: 16 residues. With 1 base removed from V and 4 bases from J, the gap between germline ends came to 15 bases. Looked up from germline, CDR1 is MDHEN and CDR2 is SYDVKM. The CDR3 loop is CASSLLDSAGSDTQYF. In nucleotides, the CDR3 is TGTGCCAGCAGTTTATTAGATTCGGCGGGTTCAGATACGCAGTATTTT. Using reference TRBV28 and TRBJ2-3 for the parts outside the CDR3, the full variable domain is DVKVTQSSRYLVKRTGEKVFLECVQDMDHENMFWYRQDPGLGLRLIYFSYDVKMKEKGDIPEGYSVSREKKERFSLILESASTNQTSMYLCASSLLDSAGSDTQYFGPGTRLTVL.

V is TRBV5-4 and J is TRBJ2-5; 9 bases are shared with TRBD2. The CDR3 runs 15 residues. V lost 2 bases, J lost 4 bases, and 6 bases stayed unmatched. Germline loops: CDR1 SGHNT, CDR2 YYREEE (reference sequence). DNA for the CDR3: TGTGCCAGCAGCTTTGGGCGGGAGGGTCCAGAGACCCAGTACTTC. Translating gives CASSFGREGPETQYF.

The chain employs TRBV5-1 and TRBJ1-2; TRBD1 might be the D (5 bases). V was pared by 5 bases and J by 1 base, with 12 bases between. The CDR3 has 14 amino acids. Germline CDR1 is SGHRS and CDR2 is YFSETQ. CDR3 residues: CASSADRLNYGYTF. DNA of the CDR3: TGCGCCAGCAGTGCTGACAGACTTAACTATGGCTACACCTTC.

The chain joins TRBV2 to TRBJ2-2; D possibly corresponds to TRBD1 (5 bases). Germline V gene data show CDR1 as SNHLY and CDR2 as FYNNEI. CDR3 size: 14 residues. Trimming stripped 6 bases from V and 0 bases from J, with 8 bases between. CDR3 DNA sequence: TGTGCCAGCAGGGTGGGGCCGAACACCGGGGAGCTGTTTTTT. It codes for CASRVGPNTGELFF.

The chain recombines TRBV5-1 with TRBJ1-1; 9 bases agree with TRBD1. This CDR3 comprises 15 residues. V shed 4 bases, J shed 1 base, and the junction held 5 bases outside the gene matches. Germline lookup yields CDR1 SGHRS and CDR2 YFSETQ. CDR3 in DNA: TGCGCCAGCAGCCGGACAGGGGCAACGAACACTGAAGCTTTCTTT. Translated: CASSRTGATNTEAFF. Drawing the rest from reference TRBV5-1 and TRBJ1-1, the complete variable domain is KAGVTQTPRYLIKTRGQQVTLSCSPISGHRSVSWYQQTPGQGLQFLFEYFSETQRNKGNFPGRFSGRQFSNSRSEMNVSTLELGDSALYLCASSRTGATNTEAFFGQGTRLTVV.

The chain has TRBV7-6 and TRBJ2-3; D is undetermined. Trimming took 4 bases from V and 3 from J, leaving 23 bases between them. The CDR3 has 18 residues. Germline V gives CDR1 SGHVS, CDR2 FNYEAQ. The CDR3 region has the DNA TGTGCCAGCAGCTCGCCTCTAGGTAGGGCGCCGCTAACAGATACGCAGTATTTT. Translated: CASSSPLGRAPLTDTQYF.

J is TRBJ2-1 and V is TRBV27; the D gene is possibly TRBD2 (5 bases). The V and J ends lost 5 bases and 8 bases respectively, with 13 bases between them. CDR3 length: 13 residues. Germline values: CDR1 MNHEY, CDR2 SMNVEV (reference sequence). CDR3 region: CASSLASPHEQFF. DNA for the CDR3: TGTGCCAGCAGTCTCGCTAGCCCCCATGAGCAGTTCTTC.